The sequence of this T cell receptor (beta chain) was determined in a study of neurological immune-mediated disorders. This clonotype was seen at least ten times. TCRdb processed the 5' RACE reads anew with MiXCR; each CDR3 protein has one entry. The data contain some 60,000 distinct CDR3 sequences, approximately 4.6% of them singletons. Germline values: CDR1 SGHRS, CDR2 YFSETQ. V lost 0 bases, J lost 4 bases, and 6 bases stayed unmatched. This CDR3 has 15 amino acids. This sequence originates from a woman in her fifties or sixties with multiple sclerosis. The material sequenced was PBMCs. The chain combines TRBV5-1 with TRBJ2-7; 8 positions agree with TRBD2. The CDR3 DNA follows: TGCGCCAGCAGCTTGGAGTCGGGGGGGCCTTACGAGCAGTACTTC. Protein product: CASSLESGGPYEQYF.